The 32 T cell receptor beta chains below come from one sample, sequenced in a study of T cells in Graves' hyperthyroidism and ophthalmopathy. Authors of the study amplified TCR beta CDR3 regions from RNA transcripts. A set of HTBI primers served as the primers for a first-round RT-PCR of the TCR CDR3. TCRdb reprocessed the multiplex PCR reads via MiXCR and lists one record per CDR3 protein. In the table there are a few hundred thousand distinct CDR3 sequences, around 42% of which are singletons. The sample taken for sequencing was peripheral blood or thyroid tissue (not recorded which). Receptors originate from a woman aged 18-29 years with Graves' hyperthyroidism.

In its sample, this clonotype was seen many times. V is TRBV7-3 and J is TRBJ2-5; D gene uncertain. The CDR3 runs to 13 residues. Germline-derived CDR1 and CDR2 are SGHTA and FQGTGA. Trimming pared 5 bases from V and 5 bases from J, leaving 12 bases between. CDR3 sequence reads: CASSRSVGETQYF. CDR3 coding DNA: TGTGCCAGCAGCCGATCAGTCGGGGAGACCCAGTACTTC.

The CDR3 nucleotides read TGTGCCACCAGTGAGGGGACCACCCAAGAGACCCAGCATTTT. Amino acids: CATSEGTTQETQHF. The chain carries TRBV24-1 and TRBJ1-5, with D maybe TRBD1 (5 bases). Per the germline V gene, CDR1 is KGHDR and CDR2 is SFDVKD. V was clipped by 4 bases and J by 11 bases, with 17 bases between them. CDR3 length: 14 residues.

The CDR3 nucleotides are TGTGCCAGTAGTATGTGGTCTGGAAACACCATATATTTT. Protein: CASSMWSGNTIYF. This sequence joins TRBV19 and TRBJ1-3; D not certain. Germline V gives CDR1 LNHDA, CDR2 SQIVND (reference sequence). The CDR3 spans 13 residues. V lost 3 bases and J lost 1, with 4 bases in between.

This clonotype was detected many times. The rearrangement joins TRBV20-1 to TRBJ2-2, with 9 nucleotides matching TRBD1. The CDR3 runs to 15 residues. The trim removed 1 base at V and 5 bases at J, leaving 5 bases unmatched. CDR1 is DFQATT and CDR2 is SNEGSKA in the germline V gene (reference sequence). CDR3 coding DNA: TGCAGTGCTAGAGCTCCCGGGACAGGGACCGGGGAGCTGTTTTTT. Translation: CSARAPGTGTGELFF.

The chain couples TRBV25-1 to TRBJ1-2, with D maybe TRBD1 (6 bases). Trimming left V 6 bases short and J 6 bases short, with 14 bases between. There are 13 residues in the CDR3. CDR1 and CDR2 from the germline V gene are MGHDK and SYGVNS. The CDR3 DNA sequence: TGTGCCAGCAGGGGGGCTAGTCGGAATGGCTACACCTTC. It codes for CASRGASRNGYTF.

This chain joins TRBV7-2 and TRBJ1-2; 10 nucleotides align to TRBD1. V trimming: 5 bases; J trimming: 4 bases; junction bases outside the gene matches: 10. The CDR3 runs to 16 residues. CDR1 and CDR2 from the germline V gene are SGHTA and FQGNSA. The chain's CDR3 is CASSPWTGGTLYGYTF. DNA of the CDR3: TGTGCCAGCAGCCCTTGGACAGGGGGTACCCTCTATGGCTACACCTTC.

This clonotype was picked up many times. V gene TRBV3-1 combines with J gene TRBJ1-1; TRBD1 might be the D (5 bases). This CDR3 is 13 amino acids long. V dropped 4 bases and J dropped 6 bases, with 12 bases sitting between them. CDR1 is LGHDT and CDR2 is YNNKEL in the germline V gene (reference sequence). The DNA of the CDR3 is TGTGCCAGCAGCCGAATTCAGGGTGCTGAAGCTTTCTTT. The encoded protein is CASSRIQGAEAFF.

Many counts were recorded for this clonotype. This chain links TRBV5-8 with TRBJ2-5; 12 bases line up with TRBD2. Germline V gives CDR1 SGHTS, CDR2 YDEGEE. The CDR3 is 16 amino acids. V lost 1 base and J lost 3; bases outside the gene matches: 4. This CDR3 is CASSLLRTSGEETQYF. The CDR3 DNA reads TGTGCCAGCAGCTTGCTACGGACTAGCGGGGAAGAGACCCAGTACTTC.

This clonotype was seen at least ten times. This sequence joins TRBV15 and TRBJ1-1; maybe TRBD1 (5 bases). Trimming pared 10 bases from V and 0 bases from J, leaving 15 bases between. This CDR3 comprises 14 residues. Germline V gene data show CDR1 as LNHNV and CDR2 as YYDKDF (reference sequence). CDR3 region: CAIVRGDLNTEAFF. Here the CDR3 DNA reads TGTGCCATCGTGCGGGGGGACCTGAACACTGAAGCTTTCTTT.

This clonotype occurred many times. The chain combines TRBV20-1 with TRBJ2-5; 7 bases are shared with TRBD2. Germline assignment: CDR1 DFQATT and CDR2 SNEGSKA (reference sequence). The V and J ends lost 2 bases and 5 bases, in that order; junction bases with no gene match: 11. This CDR3 spans 15 amino acids. The CDR3 DNA reads TGCAGTGCTAGAAGGCTAGCGGAGCCTGGTGAGACCCAGTACTTC. It translates to CSARRLAEPGETQYF.

This clonotype showed up just once. CDR3 in DNA: TGCGCCAGCAGCTCGGGACAGGTCCAAGAGACCCAGTACTTC. Encoded protein: CASSSGQVQETQYF. The chain couples TRBV5-1 to TRBJ2-5; 8 nucleotides line up with TRBD1. Germline CDR1 SGHRS, CDR2 YFSETQ. This CDR3 has 14 amino acids. Trimming took 3 bases from V and 1 from J; bases not matched to a gene: 2.

This clonotype was observed many times. The rearrangement joins TRBV20-1 to TRBJ1-5; D is ambiguous. Germline V lookup: CDR1 DFQATT, CDR2 SNEGSKA (reference sequence). The CDR3 is made up of 14 amino acids. The ends were cut back, 3 bases at V and 3 bases at J, with 12 bases in the middle. The CDR3 DNA sequence: TGCAGTGCTAGTCGGCAGGAGTTCAATCAGCCCCAGCATTTT. Translated, it gives CSASRQEFNQPQHF.

This clonotype was counted a single time. The chain joins TRBV29-1 to TRBJ2-5; tentatively, D is TRBD1 or TRBD2 (5 bases each). CDR1 is SQVTM and CDR2 is ANQGSEA in the germline V gene. The CDR3 is 11 amino acids. V was cut by 4 bases and J by 7 bases, with 10 bases left in between. CDR3 sequence reads: CSVGGAGTQYF. The CDR3 DNA follows: TGCAGCGTTGGGGGCGCGGGGACCCAGTACTTC.

This clonotype was recorded at least ten times. The rearrangement joins TRBV6-1 to TRBJ1-6; D ambiguous. This CDR3 is built from 12 residues. The germline gives CDR1 MNHNS, CDR2 SASEGT. V was pared by 8 bases and J by 10 bases, with 12 bases between. The CDR3 loop is CASPSGGSPLHF. In DNA, the CDR3 is TGTGCCAGCCCCTCCGGTGGGTCACCCCTCCACTTT.

In the case of this clonotype: This sequence may be a read error, since a much larger clone differs from it by one base. J is TRBJ1-5 and V is TRBV20-1; perhaps TRBD1 as D (6 bases). V gave up 5 bases and J gave up 4 bases, with 12 bases separating them. CDR1 and CDR2 (germline): DFQATT, SNEGSKA (reference sequence). CDR3 length: 13 amino acids. The DNA for the CDR3 is TGCAGTGCTGGGGGCGGAGTGAATCAGCCCCAGCATTTT. Translation: CSAGGGVNQPQHF.

This rearrangement joins TRBV11-2 to TRBJ1-2; 8 bases align to TRBD1. Germline V gives CDR1 SGHAT, CDR2 FQNNGV. The CDR3 length is 13 residues. The V gene end was trimmed by 6 bases and the J gene end by 3 bases; junction bases not matched to a gene: 3. In nucleotides, the CDR3 is TGTGCCAGCAGTACAGGGGGTGACTATGGCTACACCTTC. Translation: CASSTGGDYGYTF.

This clonotype was recorded at least ten times. V usage is TRBV13 and J usage is TRBJ1-5; D gene ambiguous. Trimming cost V 1 base and J 7 bases, with 14 bases left between them. The V gene's germline CDR1 is PRHDT and CDR2 FYEKMQ (reference sequence). The CDR3 covers 15 residues. Written as DNA, the CDR3 is TGTGCCAGCAGCTTAGCTCGACGGAGAGGACAGCCCCAGCATTTT. Amino acid sequence: CASSLARRRGQPQHF. The full variable domain, its missing parts supplied by reference TRBV13 and TRBJ1-5, is AAGVIQSPRHLIKEKRETATLKCYPIPRHDTVYWYQQGPGQDPQFLISFYEKMQSDKGSIPDRFSAQQFSDYHSELNMSSLELGDSALYFCASSLARRRGQPQHFGDGTRLSIL.

This chain joins TRBV7-8 and TRBJ1-1, with 7 bases that match TRBD1. The germline V gene encodes CDR1 SGHVS and CDR2 FQNEAQ. V lost 0 bases, J lost 1 base, and 8 bases stayed unmatched. This CDR3 contains 17 residues. The CDR3 here is CASSLAQWGQRNTEAFF. Written as DNA, the CDR3 is TGTGCCAGCAGCTTAGCGCAGTGGGGACAGAGGAACACTGAAGCTTTCTTT.

In its sample, this clonotype was seen many times. V and J are TRBV11-2 and TRBJ2-6; 7 positions match TRBD2. CDR1 is SGHAT and CDR2 is FQNNGV in the germline V gene. The CDR3 has 16 amino acids. With 4 bases clipped from V and 4 bases from J, the junction kept 7 bases outside the gene matches. As DNA, the CDR3 is TGTGCCAGCAGCTCCTTAGCGGGTCCCGGGGCCAACGTCCTGACTTTC. It is translated as CASSSLAGPGANVLTF.

This clonotype occurred once. The chain carries TRBV29-1 and TRBJ2-6; perhaps D is TRBD1 or TRBD2 (5 bases each). Germline lookup yields CDR1 SQVTM and CDR2 ANQGSEA. V was trimmed by 5 bases and J by 4 bases, leaving 15 bases between them. The CDR3 has 15 amino acids. The CDR3 DNA follows: TGCAGCGTTAGAGGGGTGTTCACCGGGGCCAACGTCCTGACTTTC. As protein: CSVRGVFTGANVLTF.

This chain links TRBV5-6 with TRBJ2-6; TRBD1 aligns across 7 bases. The CDR3 is 14 residues long. With 4 bases clipped from V and 9 bases from J, the junction kept 7 bases outside the gene matches. Germline V CDR1 and CDR2: SGHDT, YYEEEE. CDR3 loop: CASSVGTAINVLTF. CDR3 nucleotides: TGTGCCAGCAGCGTAGGGACAGCAATCAACGTCCTGACTTTC.

This clonotype has ten or more counts. The V gene is TRBV7-9, the J gene TRBJ2-2; D uncertain. Germline CDR1 reads SEHNR; CDR2 reads FQNEAQ (reference sequence). V shed 5 bases and J shed 1 base, with 11 bases lying between them. The CDR3 loop spans 15 amino acids. DNA of the CDR3: TGTGCCAGCAGCCCTGGACGGAAGAACACCGGGGAGCTGTTTTTT. It yields the protein CASSPGRKNTGELFF.

This clonotype was detected ten times or more. This may arise from a read error, as a much more abundant clone is one base away. The missing conserved phenylalanine or tryptophan at the end of this CDR3 makes a read error likely. CDR3 sequence: CASSIWGTEAFL. CDR3 DNA sequence: TGTGCCAGTAGTATTTGGGGCACTGAAGCTTTCCTT. This chain uses TRBV19 with TRBJ1-1; D uncertain. V lost 3 bases and J 4 bases, leaving 6 bases between the germline ends. Germline lookup yields CDR1 LNHDA and CDR2 SQIVND (reference sequence). The CDR3 consists of 12 residues.

This clonotype has at least ten counts. This chain links TRBV11-3 with TRBJ1-6; D unresolved. Trimming removed 4 bases at V and 9 bases at J, with 13 bases between. There are 14 residues in the CDR3. Germline V CDR1 and CDR2: SGHNT, YENEEA. The CDR3, as DNA: TGTGCCAGCAGCTGGGGTGTCACGAGTTCACCCCTCCACTTT. Encoded protein: CASSWGVTSSPLHF.

The chain has TRBV20-1 and TRBJ1-6; D is perhaps TRBD1 (5 bases). The CDR3 consists of 14 residues. V gave up 0 bases and J gave up 7 bases, with 10 bases separating them. Per the germline V gene, CDR1 is DFQATT and CDR2 is SNEGSKA (reference sequence). CDR3 residues: CSARDRPGNSPLHF. Here the CDR3 DNA reads TGCAGTGCTAGAGATCGCCCAGGGAATTCACCCCTCCACTTT.

This clonotype appeared a few times. The V call is TRBV6-2 or TRBV6-3, the J call TRBJ2-7, with D possibly being TRBD2 (5 bases). V was clipped by 4 bases and J by 1 base, with 17 bases between them. The CDR3 has 16 residues. CDR1 and CDR2 from the germline V gene are MNHEY and SVGEGT. CDR3 region: CASSSLLDSVSYEQYF. Here the CDR3 DNA reads TGTGCCAGCAGTTCCCTCCTTGATAGCGTTTCCTACGAGCAGTACTTC.

The chain carries TRBV7-9 and TRBJ2-7; D is ambiguous. The V gene's germline CDR1 is SEHNR and CDR2 FQNEAQ (reference sequence). Trimming cost V 4 bases and J 0 bases, with 10 bases left between them. This CDR3 is 14 amino acids long. The CDR3 is CASSSETFSYEQYF. As DNA, the CDR3 is TGTGCCAGCAGCTCCGAGACTTTCTCCTACGAGCAGTACTTC.

The CDR3 spells CATSRDASGSQETQYF. The CDR3 nucleotides read TGTGCCACCAGCAGAGATGCTAGCGGCAGTCAAGAGACCCAGTACTTC. The chain combines TRBV15 with TRBJ2-5, with TRBD2 matching 7 bases. V shed 0 bases, J shed 2 bases, and the junction held 6 bases outside the gene matches. From germline, CDR1 is LNHNV and CDR2 YYDKDF (reference sequence). CDR3 length equals 16 residues.

Comment on this clonotype: It may be a read error: a sequence one base away is much more abundant. This chain connects TRBV3-1 to TRBJ1-2; no clear D. V lost 3 bases to trimming and J lost 5 bases, with 16 bases between them. The CDR3 is 15 residues long. Germline V gene lookup returns CDR1 LGHDT and CDR2 YNNKEL (reference sequence). CDR3 DNA sequence: TGTGCCAGCAGCCATGGAGGACGACCTGTTTATGGCTACACCTTC. Protein sequence: CASSHGGRPVYGYTF.

The rearrangement joins TRBV19 to TRBJ1-3; D is undetermined. The V and J ends lost 2 bases and 10 bases respectively, with 15 bases between them. CDR1 LNHDA and CDR2 SQIVND come from the germline V gene (reference sequence). The length of the CDR3 is 14 residues. CDR3 DNA sequence: TGTGCCAGTAGTATAAGGGAGGGCAAAAAGACCATATATTTT. This codes for CASSIREGKKTIYF. Combining the CDR3 with reference TRBV19 and TRBJ1-3 gives the whole variable domain DGGITQSPKYLFRKEGQNVTLSCEQNLNHDAMYWYRQDPGQGLRLIYYSQIVNDFQKGDIAEGYSVSREKKESFPLTVTSAQKNPTAFYLCASSIREGKKTIYFGEGSWLTVV.

The rearrangement uses TRBV20-1 and TRBJ1-5; tentative D call: TRBD1 (6 bases). Germline V gene lookup returns CDR1 DFQATT and CDR2 SNEGSKA (reference sequence). The CDR3 consists of 15 residues. The germline V and J ends were trimmed by 1 base and 11 bases, with 21 bases remaining between them. The chain's CDR3 is CSARGGAGVEETQHF. CDR3 bases: TGCAGTGCTAGAGGGGGGGCGGGAGTGGAAGAGACCCAGCATTTT.

This clonotype was recorded at least ten times. The chain is built from TRBV20-1 and TRBJ1-5; 8 bases line up with TRBD1. The length of the CDR3 is 13 residues. Germline CDR1 DFQATT, CDR2 SNEGSKA (reference sequence). V was clipped by 6 bases and J by 7 bases; unmatched bases: 8. CDR3 sequence (DNA): TGCAGTGCCGCGACAGGGGCGGCCCAGCCCCAGCATTTT. This gives the protein CSAATGAAQPQHF.